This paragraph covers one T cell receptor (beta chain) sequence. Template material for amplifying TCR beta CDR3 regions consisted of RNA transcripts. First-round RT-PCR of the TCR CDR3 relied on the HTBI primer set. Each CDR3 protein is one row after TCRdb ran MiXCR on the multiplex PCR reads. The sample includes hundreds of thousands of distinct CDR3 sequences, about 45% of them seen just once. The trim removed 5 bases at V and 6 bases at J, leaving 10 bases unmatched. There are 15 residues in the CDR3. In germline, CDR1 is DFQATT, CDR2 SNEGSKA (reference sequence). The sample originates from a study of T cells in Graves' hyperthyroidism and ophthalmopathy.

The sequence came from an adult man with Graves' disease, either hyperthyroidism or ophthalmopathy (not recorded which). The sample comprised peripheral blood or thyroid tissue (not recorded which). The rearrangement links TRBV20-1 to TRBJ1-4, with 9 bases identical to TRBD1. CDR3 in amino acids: CSAGPQGALDEKLFF. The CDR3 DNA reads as TGCAGTGCTGGACCACAGGGGGCGCTCGATGAAAAACTGTTTTTT.